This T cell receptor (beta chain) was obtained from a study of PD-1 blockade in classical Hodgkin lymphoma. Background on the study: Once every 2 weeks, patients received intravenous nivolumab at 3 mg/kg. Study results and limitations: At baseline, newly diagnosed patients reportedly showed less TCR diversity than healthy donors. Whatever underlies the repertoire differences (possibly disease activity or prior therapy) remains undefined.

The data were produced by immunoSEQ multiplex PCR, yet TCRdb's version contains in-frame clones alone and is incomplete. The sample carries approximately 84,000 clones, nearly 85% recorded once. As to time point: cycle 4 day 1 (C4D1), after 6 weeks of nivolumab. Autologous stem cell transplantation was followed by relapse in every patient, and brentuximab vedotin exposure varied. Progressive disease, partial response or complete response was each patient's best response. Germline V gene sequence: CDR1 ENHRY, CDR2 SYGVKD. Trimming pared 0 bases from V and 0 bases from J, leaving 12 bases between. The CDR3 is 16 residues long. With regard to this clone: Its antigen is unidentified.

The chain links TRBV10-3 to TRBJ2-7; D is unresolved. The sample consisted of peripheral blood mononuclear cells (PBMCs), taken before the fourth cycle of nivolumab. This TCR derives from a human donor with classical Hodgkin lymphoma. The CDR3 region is CAISESTTRSSYEQYF. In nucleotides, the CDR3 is TGTGCCATCAGTGAGTCGACCACGCGGAGCTCCTACGAGCAGTACTTC.